This T cell receptor (beta chain) appears in the sequencing data of a study of blood T cell repertoires in COVID-19. Study overall: Samples of COVID-19 (acute and convalescent) were obtained from the United States, Italy and Spain.

Germline CDR1 is LNHNV and CDR2 is YYDKDF (reference sequence). The CDR3 covers 15 residues. V shed 4 bases and J 0 bases; nucleotides not matched to a gene: 3. TCRdb's copy holds only in-frame clones and misses some; the assay was immunoSEQ multiplex PCR. The table has around 230,000 clones, 80% to 90% seen once. Participants were aged roughly 18 to 90 years, lived in roughly 23 US areas, and enrolled virtually. Cohort allocation depended upon clinical history that participants reported. The sample consisted of PBMCs or T cells enriched from blood (not recorded which). This receptor was identified in a woman aged 40 to 55 with acute COVID-19. The chain carries TRBV15 and TRBJ2-3; 8 bases are shared with TRBD1. CDR3 DNA: TGTGCCACCAGCACCGGACAGGGTAGCACAGATACGCAGTATTTT. This codes for CATSTGQGSTDTQYF. Based on the CDR3 plus reference TRBV15 and TRBJ2-3, the full variable domain is DAMVIQNPRYQVTQFGKPVTLSCSQTLNHNVMYWYQQKSSQAPKLLFHYYDKDFNNEADTPDNFQSRRPNTSFCFLDIRSPGLGDTAMYLCATSTGQGSTDTQYFGPGTRLTVL.